The text below deals with one T cell receptor beta chain. Its antigen is currently not known. The sample holds no much larger clone one base away, and base qualities are not on file. Donors were a few dozen systemically healthy Caucasian individuals from Russia aged roughly 6 to 95 years. Approximately 9.3 milliliters of peripheral blood were collected from each donor into EDTA-treated Vacutainer tubes. PBMCs were isolated by Ficoll-Paque density-gradient centrifugation, with at least 6 million obtained per sample. Total RNA was extracted from PBMCs with Trizol reagent, with at least 6 micrograms obtained per sample. For every donor, an aliquot of PBMCs went through flow cytometry to measure the percentages of naive CD45RAhigh/CD27high T cells. This record comes from a study of blood T cells in healthy people across ages (dated by TCRdb to the mid-2010s). Turning to the overall study: In model experiments, template switching captured roughly one uniquely barcoded TCR beta cDNA molecule for every two T cells. Using deep sequencing normalized with unique cDNA molecular identifiers, the study measured how TCR beta repertoire diversity changes with age. The donors were split into four age groups: young (average 16 years), middle-aged (about 40), aged (roughly 68) and long-lived (under 90). Donors of different ages were randomly distributed across sequencing lanes to avoid experimental bias. For two donors (one aged 18 to 30 and one aged 80 or older), the study analyzed two additional independent replicas of 1 million unique cDNA reads from the same blood draw.

Ends trimmed: V by 1 base, J by 9 bases; bases unmatched to a gene: 12. Taken from cysteine to phenylalanine, the CDR3 has 17 residues. The only DNA kept is the CDR3, 51 bases in frame from the first base. CDR1 is given as SGHVS and CDR2 as FNYEAQ, both from the germline V gene. Library generation was performed with 5' RACE. Sequencing took place on an Illumina HiSeq 2500. A second 7 to 11 cycle PCR used a sample-barcoded 5' primer and a J-beta primer mix. A template-switch 5' adaptor carrying 12 random nucleotides introduced a unique molecular identifier onto each TCR beta cDNA molecule. Each sample yielded at least 2.5 million CDR3-containing paired-end reads. First-strand cDNA synthesis was performed from all RNA using the Mint cDNA synthesis kit, with priming by a TRBC-specific oligonucleotide. Following uracil-DNA glycosylase treatment, a first 18-cycle PCR with universal primers M1SS and BC2_uni_R was performed on all cDNA. On the authors' methods: Normalization of each sample was performed by random selection of 1 million high-quality reads, each carrying a distinct molecular identifier. Reads with shared molecular identifiers were discarded instead of being binned into consensus sequences. CDR3 identification, clonotype clustering and error correction used MiTCR with a Q25 quality threshold and the strictest error-elimination algorithm. Lower-bound total TCR beta diversity was estimated with a nonparametric unseen species model using Euler transformation. TCRdb reworked the public reads: Q25 trimming with fastp, MiXCR clone assembly, productive beta chains retained. Records with the same CDR3 protein are collapsed into one entry carrying the most frequent genes and DNA. These V and J calls derive from TCRdb rather than the authors' analysis. The sample records roughly 730,000 distinct CDR3 sequences, approximately 60% of which are singletons. Clones ranked in the top ten supply under 30% of the sample.

What the research found in general, with its limitations: The CMV infection status of donors was not known, potentially confounding age-related changes in expanded clonotypes. Since profiling was done on bulk unsorted PBMCs, naive and antigen-experienced compartments could not be conclusively compared. Estimates of total diversity based on one million sequenced T cells were considered lower bounds and underestimates. The long-lived group showed more naive CD4+ T cells, fewer expanded clones and increased TCR diversity than the aged group, suggesting age selection. A strong correlation was found between observed TCR beta diversity and the percentage of naive T cells measured by flow cytometry. As age increased, observed TCR beta diversity per million T cells dropped in a roughly linear way, and a significant reduction was already evident by age roughly 36.

The sequence joins TRBV7-6 to TRBJ2-1, with 10 bases in between that match TRBD2. The specimen sequenced was blood. The receptor's source is a man aged 35-49 years in good health. The DNA sequence is given as TGTGCCAGCAGCTTAGGGACTAGCGGACCGCTTCGAGCTGAGCAGTTCTTC. The translation is CASSLGTSGPLRAEQFF.